Below, 24 T cell receptor beta chains from the same sample are listed, as sequenced in a study of T cell repertoires in cytomegalovirus infection. TCRdb passed the reads through MiXCR, listing each CDR3 protein once. The sample carries about 110,000 distinct CDR3 sequences, 25% to 30% recorded once. These receptors' antigens are unknown. The material was CD8+ T cells from cultured PBMCs, obtained from culture after CMV antigen stimulation. These receptors were collected from a human donor in good health (CMV status not recorded). Some clones in this sample may be carry-over from other donors' samples.

This clonotype was found a few times. The chain couples TRBV27 to TRBJ1-4, with D uncertain. This CDR3 region has 15 residues. Germline lookup yields CDR1 MNHEY and CDR2 SMNVEV (reference sequence). Trimming removed 0 bases at V and 0 bases at J, with 5 bases between. The CDR3 coding sequence is TGTGCCAGCAGTTTATCCGCCGCAACTAATGAAAAACTGTTTTTT. Translating it yields CASSLSAATNEKLFF. Combining the CDR3 with reference TRBV27 and TRBJ1-4 gives the whole variable domain EAQVTQNPRYLITVTGKKLTVTCSQNMNHEYMSWYRQDPGLGLRQIYYSMNVEVTDKGDVPEGYKVSRKEKRNFPLILESPSPNQTSLYFCASSLSAATNEKLFFGSGTQLSVL.

This clonotype was seen a few times. The rearrangement uses TRBV2 and TRBJ1-3; a possible D gene is TRBD1 (6 bases). CDR1 is SNHLY and CDR2 is FYNNEI in the germline V gene. This CDR3 comprises 16 residues. Trimming left V 4 bases short and J 0 bases short, with 13 bases between. CDR3 bases: TGTGCCAGCAGTGTTTCGAGACAGGACTCTGGAAACACCATATATTTT. Encoded protein: CASSVSRQDSGNTIYF.

This clonotype appeared a few times. The chain recombines TRBV7-9 with TRBJ1-4; tentatively, D is TRBD1 (6 bases). CDR3 length: 14 residues. CDR1 and CDR2 (germline): SEHNR, FQNEAQ (reference sequence). The V and J ends lost 5 bases and 8 bases respectively, with 15 bases between them. CDR3 DNA sequence: TGTGCCAGCAGCCTAACAGGGAGCGGGGAAAAACTGTTTTTT. Encoded protein: CASSLTGSGEKLFF.

This clonotype was counted many times. J is TRBJ1-2 and V is TRBV7-2, with TRBD1 matching over 7 bases. V lost 1 base and J lost 0; bases outside the gene matches: 2. CDR3 length: 15 amino acids. Germline lookup yields CDR1 SGHTA and CDR2 FQGNSA. CDR3 bases: TGTGCCAGCAGCTTAGAGGGGGCAGCTAACTATGGCTACACCTTC. It encodes CASSLEGAANYGYTF.

This clonotype turned up a few times. This sequence joins TRBV5-1 and TRBJ2-3; D tentatively fits TRBD1 or TRBD2 (6 bases each). V dropped 4 bases and J dropped 2 bases, with 17 bases sitting between them. CDR1 is SGHRS, CDR2 YFSETQ, per germline. The CDR3 is made up of 16 amino acids. The CDR3 nucleotides are TGCGCCAGCAGCCTCGGACAGACGGGGGCCACAGATACGCAGTATTTT. This codes for CASSLGQTGATDTQYF. Full variable domain (missing parts from reference TRBV5-1 and TRBJ2-3): KAGVTQTPRYLIKTRGQQVTLSCSPISGHRSVSWYQQTPGQGLQFLFEYFSETQRNKGNFPGRFSGRQFSNSRSEMNVSTLELGDSALYLCASSLGQTGATDTQYFGPGTRLTVL.

There are a few counts of this clonotype. The chain carries TRBV27 and TRBJ2-7; D may be TRBD2 (7 bases). Germline-derived CDR1 and CDR2 are MNHEY and SMNVEV (reference sequence). V lost 7 bases to trimming and J lost 0 bases, with 10 bases between them. The CDR3 loop spans 13 amino acids. The CDR3 nucleotides are TGTGCCAGCATGGGGGGGGCCTCCTACGAGCAGTACTTC. Amino acids: CASMGGASYEQYF.

This clonotype was seen a few times. J is TRBJ2-7 and V is TRBV7-9, with D perhaps TRBD1 or TRBD2 (6 bases each). The CDR3 loop spans 15 amino acids. CDR1 is SEHNR and CDR2 is FQNEAQ in the germline V gene (reference sequence). The V gene lost 4 bases and the J gene lost 1 base, with 14 bases spanning the gap. The CDR3 DNA reads as TGTGCCAGCAGCTCGCGAGGGGGGCCGTCCTACGAGCAGTACTTC. Encoded protein: CASSSRGGPSYEQYF. The entire variable domain, with the rest obtained from reference TRBV7-9 and TRBJ2-7, is as follows: DTGVSQNPRHKITKRGQNVTFRCDPISEHNRLYWYRQTLGQGPEFLTYFQNEAQLEKSRLLSDRFSAERPKGSFSTLEIQRTEQGDSAMYLCASSSRGGPSYEQYFGPGTRLTVT.

The rearrangement joins TRBV28 to TRBJ2-1; D is perhaps TRBD2 (6 bases). The germline CDR1 and CDR2 sequences are MDHEN and SYDVKM. CDR3 size: 17 residues. Deletions cut 6 bases from V and 6 bases from J, with 24 bases between. CDR3 coding DNA: TGTGCCAGCAGCCGTGGGTGGGGGGAGGCGGTAGGCAATGAGCAGTTCTTC. Its translation: CASSRGWGEAVGNEQFF.

This clonotype showed up many times. V gene TRBV4-1 combines with J gene TRBJ1-2; TRBD1 matches at 8 bases. This CDR3 comprises 15 residues. Germline V gene data show CDR1 as MGHRA and CDR2 as YSYEKL. Trimming cost V 4 bases and J 3 bases; bases outside gene matches: 7. For the CDR3, the DNA is TGCGCCAGCAGCCCCTGGGCAGGGGGCGACTATGGCTACACCTTC. Protein: CASSPWAGGDYGYTF.

The chain links TRBV7-9 to TRBJ1-2; D might be TRBD1 (5 bases). This CDR3 spans 14 amino acids. The germline V and J ends were trimmed by 5 bases and 4 bases, with 14 bases remaining between them. Germline V gene sequence: CDR1 SEHNR, CDR2 FQNEAQ (reference sequence). In DNA form, the CDR3 reads TGTGCCAGCAGCCAAGGGACCCTGGGCTATGGCTACACCTTC. Translated: CASSQGTLGYGYTF.

The chain joins TRBV2 to TRBJ2-6; tentative D call: TRBD1 (5 bases). The CDR3 is 14 amino acids. V lost 8 bases to trimming and J lost 2 bases, with 10 bases between them. Germline CDR1 is SNHLY and CDR2 is FYNNEI. The CDR3 coding sequence is TGTGCCAGCGGCAGGGTCCCTGGGGCCAACGTCCTGACTTTC. This sequence encodes CASGRVPGANVLTF.

The sample holds one count of this clonotype. The rearrangement uses TRBV4-1 and TRBJ2-7, with D unclear. CDR3 size: 14 residues. CDR1 MGHRA and CDR2 YSYEKL come from the germline V gene. Trimming removed 1 base at V and 0 bases at J, with 7 bases between. CDR3 in DNA: TGCGCCAGCAGCCAAGTTGAATCCTCCTACGAGCAGTACTTC. Its protein product is CASSQVESSYEQYF.

This chain uses TRBV5-5 with TRBJ2-2, with D perhaps matching TRBD1 (6 bases). Germline CDR1 reads SGHKS; CDR2 reads YYEKEE (reference sequence). V was cut by 3 bases and J by 3 bases, with 18 bases left in between. The CDR3 spans 17 residues. The CDR3 reads CASSSGPGTLDTGELFF. CDR3 DNA sequence: TGTGCCAGCAGCTCAGGCCCCGGGACACTAGACACCGGGGAGCTGTTTTTT.

A few counts support this clonotype. CDR3 nucleotides: TGCGCCAGCAGCCAGTACAGTGGGGGGGGCGCACGGTATGGCTACACCTTC. Residues: CASSQYSGGGARYGYTF. This chain joins TRBV4-1 and TRBJ1-2; perhaps TRBD1 as D (6 bases). Germline CDR1 reads MGHRA; CDR2 reads YSYEKL. Trimming removed 3 bases from V and 5 bases from J, with 22 bases in between. CDR3 length: 17 residues.

The CDR3 reads CASSPLGVETQYF. The CDR3 DNA follows: TGCGCCAGCAGCCCGCTAGGAGTCGAGACCCAGTACTTC. The chain links TRBV4-1 to TRBJ2-5; D uncertain. The V gene's germline CDR1 is MGHRA and CDR2 YSYEKL. The V end was cut by 4 bases, the J end by 5 bases, with 11 bases between. This CDR3 contains 13 residues.

This clonotype was seen repeatedly, ten times or more. The V call is TRBV4-1, the J call TRBJ1-2; D unclear. The ends were cut back, 0 bases at V and 0 bases at J, with 11 bases in the middle. The CDR3 covers 16 residues. The germline gives CDR1 MGHRA, CDR2 YSYEKL. The CDR3 protein is CASSQDITGANYGYTF. In DNA form, the CDR3 reads TGCGCCAGCAGCCAAGATATCACCGGAGCTAACTATGGCTACACCTTC.

The V and J genes are TRBV28 and TRBJ1-1; 7 nucleotides agree with TRBD1. With V trimmed by 5 bases and J by 4 bases, 4 bases remained unmatched. This CDR3 is 13 amino acids long. Looked up from germline, CDR1 is MDHEN and CDR2 is SYDVKM. In nucleotides, the CDR3 is TGTGCCAGCAGTCTCAACAGGGGCACTGAAGCTTTCTTT. Its protein product is CASSLNRGTEAFF.

The table lists this clonotype with a few counts. The CDR3 DNA sequence: TGTGCCAGCAGTTTACTAGGACTAGCGGGGGCCGTGCTAGAGGGCACAGATACGCAGTATTTT. Translation gives CASSLLGLAGAVLEGTDTQYF. The chain links TRBV28 to TRBJ2-3, with 13 bases that match TRBD2. The V segment lost 2 bases and the J segment 1 base; nucleotides outside the gene matches: 15. Germline loops: CDR1 MDHEN, CDR2 SYDVKM. The CDR3 has 21 residues.

This clonotype came up many times. The chain combines TRBV7-6 with TRBJ2-1; no definite D call. The V and J ends lost 2 bases and 7 bases respectively, with 6 bases between them. Germline V lookup: CDR1 SGHVS, CDR2 FNYEAQ. The CDR3 consists of 12 residues. CDR3: CASSLSGNEQFF. CDR3 sequence (DNA): TGTGCCAGCAGCTTATCCGGGAATGAGCAGTTCTTC.

This rearrangement joins TRBV2 to TRBJ2-5; the match to TRBD2 covers 7 bases. The CDR3 is 15 residues long. V dropped 4 bases and J dropped 4; count of bases not matched to a gene: 9. Germline V gives CDR1 SNHLY, CDR2 FYNNEI. In nucleotides, the CDR3 is TGTGCCAGCAGTGGAGGACTAGGGGCGGGAGAGACCCAGTACTTC. Protein product: CASSGGLGAGETQYF.

V and J are TRBV5-1 and TRBJ2-1, with 10 bases that match TRBD2. The junction had 4 bases not matched to a gene; V was cut back by 2 bases and J by 8 bases. CDR1 and CDR2 from the germline V gene are SGHRS and YFSETQ. This CDR3 is 14 amino acids long. The CDR3 region is CASSFSGGVYEQFF. CDR3 in DNA: TGCGCCAGCAGCTTCAGCGGGGGGGTGTATGAGCAGTTCTTC.

This clonotype has only a few counts. The chain is built from TRBV12-3 or TRBV12-4 and TRBJ1-2, with TRBD1 as a possible D gene (6 bases). Trimming pared 3 bases from V and 3 bases from J, leaving 14 bases between. The CDR3 runs to 15 residues. The CDR3 region is CASSLGVGGYYGYTF. CDR3 nucleotides: TGTGCCAGCAGTTTGGGGGTCGGGGGCTACTATGGCTACACCTTC.

The chain couples TRBV6-1 to TRBJ2-7, with D maybe TRBD2 (6 bases). Trimming removed 4 bases at V and 6 bases at J, with 10 bases between. There are 12 residues in the CDR3. Germline loops: CDR1 MNHNS, CDR2 SASEGT. The CDR3 region is CASSGEGGEQYF. CDR3 coding DNA: TGTGCCAGCAGTGGAGAGGGAGGCGAGCAGTACTTC.

The table lists this clonotype with many counts. This sequence joins TRBV29-1 and TRBJ1-2; TRBD1 might be the D (6 bases). Trimming took off 2 bases at V and 1 base at J, with 14 bases between the two ends. Germline V CDR1 and CDR2: SQVTM, ANQGSEA. This CDR3 is built from 15 residues. The DNA for the CDR3 is TGCAGCGTTGAAAATTCGACAGGAGATAACTATGGCTACACCTTC. Residues: CSVENSTGDNYGYTF.